A single sample is the source of the 19 T cell receptor beta chains below, sequenced in a study of PD-1 blockade in mismatch repair-deficient tumors. Profiled with immunoSEQ multiplex PCR; TCRdb holds only in-frame clones, not every one. Of around 51,000 clones in the sample, about 85% were seen once. The sample here was peripheral blood, taken about 20 weeks after starting pembrolizumab. All receptors come from an adult with mismatch repair-deficient cancer.

V gene TRBV29-1 combines with J gene TRBJ2-7; D is perhaps TRBD2 (6 bases). CDR3 length equals 13 residues. CDR1 and CDR2 from the germline V gene are SQVTM and ANQGSEA. Trimming took off 6 bases at V and 3 bases at J, with 15 bases between the two ends. DNA of the CDR3: TGCAGCGTAGGCCTCGGGAGTATCTACGAGCAGTACTTC. Protein product: CSVGLGSIYEQYF.

The rearrangement links TRBV11-3 to TRBJ2-5; TRBD2 aligns across 11 bases. The germline gives CDR1 SGHNT, CDR2 YENEEA. The CDR3 extends over 16 amino acids. V lost 4 bases to trimming and J lost 2 bases; unmatched junction nucleotides: 6. CDR3 residues: CASSSGTSGAQETQYF. CDR3 bases: TGTGCCAGCAGCTCCGGGACTAGCGGAGCACAAGAGACCCAGTACTTC.

The rearrangement uses TRBV18 and TRBJ2-7; D remains unclear. The CDR3 totals 13 residues. In germline, CDR1 is KGHSH, CDR2 LQKENI. V gave up 2 bases and J gave up 3 bases, with 8 bases separating them. The CDR3 DNA reads TGTGCCAGCTCACCAGAGATTCGCTACGAGCAGTACTTC. Protein: CASSPEIRYEQYF.

J is TRBJ2-1 and V is TRBV27, with 11 nucleotides matching TRBD2. Unmatched junction bases numbered 11, after V lost 7 bases and J lost 9 bases. The CDR3 is 15 amino acids. The germline gives CDR1 MNHEY, CDR2 SMNVEV (reference sequence). CDR3 coding DNA: TGTGCCAGCACCAACCGAGGGACTAGCGGAGGTGAGCAGTTCTTC. This codes for CASTNRGTSGGEQFF.

The gene calls are TRBV5-1 and TRBJ2-6; D possibly corresponds to TRBD2 (6 bases). CDR3 size: 16 residues. Per the germline V gene, CDR1 is SGHRS and CDR2 is YFSETQ. V lost 0 bases and J 2 bases, leaving 9 bases between the germline ends. The CDR3 region is CASSLVPGAGANVLTF. The CDR3 nucleotides are TGCGCCAGCAGCTTGGTCCCGGGGGCTGGGGCCAACGTCCTGACTTTC.

The CDR3 region is CASSFDRFNYGYTF. The CDR3 DNA reads as TGTGCCAGCAGCTTTGATCGTTTTAACTATGGCTACACCTTC. The V gene is TRBV7-2, the J gene TRBJ1-2; D unresolved. The CDR3 consists of 14 residues. Trimming left V 3 bases short and J 1 base short, with 9 bases between. The germline V gene encodes CDR1 SGHTA and CDR2 FQGNSA.

With regard to this clone: Other DNA sequences in the same sample also yield this CDR3. The V gene is TRBV6-1, the J gene TRBJ1-5; the D is unclear. The CDR3 runs to 12 residues. Germline CDR1 and CDR2: MNHNS and SASEGT. Trimming took 6 bases from V and 5 from J, leaving 8 bases between them. The CDR3 here is CASSGPDQPQHF. CDR3 coding DNA: TGTGCCAGCAGCGGACCAGATCAGCCCCAGCATTTT.

The chain recombines TRBV10-3 with TRBJ2-1; D gene uncertain. The CDR3 is 14 amino acids. Germline CDR1 ENHRY, CDR2 SYGVKD. V lost 10 bases, J lost 5 bases, and 18 bases lay in between. CDR3 region: CATGPFARDNEQFF. In nucleotides, the CDR3 is TGTGCCACCGGCCCATTTGCGCGAGACAATGAGCAGTTCTTC.

The V gene is TRBV7-3, the J gene TRBJ2-2; D is perhaps TRBD1 (5 bases). The CDR3 is made up of 15 amino acids. V lost 4 bases, J lost 1 base, and 10 bases lay in between. Per the germline V gene, CDR1 is SGHTA and CDR2 is FQGTGA. In DNA, the CDR3 is TGTGCCAGCAGCTCTAACAGGCTGAACACCGGGGAGCTGTTTTTT. It translates to CASSSNRLNTGELFF.

The chain employs TRBV7-9 and TRBJ2-7; D possibly corresponds to TRBD1 (6 bases). There are 14 residues in the CDR3. Germline V gives CDR1 SEHNR, CDR2 FQNEAQ (reference sequence). V was shortened by 8 bases and J by 2 bases, with 16 bases between the two germline ends. The CDR3, as DNA: TGTGCCAGCGGATCGAACAGGGTGGCCTACGAGCAGTACTTC. Encoded protein: CASGSNRVAYEQYF.

The chain is built from TRBV2 and TRBJ2-7; 8 positions match TRBD2. V lost 8 bases and J lost 1; bases outside the gene matches: 4. CDR1 SNHLY and CDR2 FYNNEI come from the germline V gene. The CDR3 extends over 13 amino acids. This CDR3 is CASVAGNSYEQYF. In DNA, the CDR3 is TGTGCCAGCGTAGCGGGAAATTCCTACGAGCAGTACTTC.

Here the CDR3 reads CASSLSPGGTEAFF. CDR3 nucleotide sequence: TGTGCCAGCAGCTTATCCCCCGGGGGGACTGAAGCTTTCTTT. The chain has TRBV11-2 and TRBJ1-1; a weak D match, TRBD1 (5 bases). The CDR3 contains 14 residues. V was clipped by 2 bases and J by 5 bases, with 12 bases between them. Germline CDR1 SGHAT, CDR2 FQNNGV.

The V gene is TRBV7-6, the J gene TRBJ1-4; no clear D gene. The CDR3 has 16 residues. Trimming took off 1 base at V and 2 bases at J, with 11 bases between the two ends. Germline CDR1 SGHVS, CDR2 FNYEAQ. CDR3 residues: CASSLGPSGTNEKLFF. The CDR3 DNA reads TGTGCCAGCAGCTTAGGACCCAGCGGGACTAATGAAAAACTGTTTTTT. The variable domain in full, completed from reference TRBV7-6 and TRBJ1-4, reads GAGVSQSPRYKVTKRGQDVALRCDPISGHVSLYWYRQALGQGPEFLTYFNYEAQQDKSGLPNDRFSAERPEGSISTLTIQRTEQRDSAMYRCASSLGPSGTNEKLFFGSGTQLSVL.

The CDR3 DNA reads TGTGCCAGCAGAATGGCGGGAGCACTCAATGAGCAGTTCTTC. This gives the protein CASRMAGALNEQFF. The V call is TRBV14, the J call TRBJ2-1; 7 bases fit TRBD2. J lost 6 bases, V lost 6 bases, and 8 bases had no gene match. The germline CDR1 and CDR2 sequences are SGHDN and FVKESK. This CDR3 contains 14 residues.

The chain joins TRBV10-3 to TRBJ1-1; D is undetermined. This CDR3 has 11 amino acids. The germline V and J ends were trimmed by 0 bases and 11 bases, with 7 bases remaining between them. Germline loops: CDR1 ENHRY, CDR2 SYGVKD. CDR3 DNA: TGTGCCATCAGTGAGTCAAGGGTCGCTTTCTTT. It is translated as CAISESRVAFF.

The rearrangement links TRBV7-2 to TRBJ1-4, with D possibly TRBD1 on 6 matching bases. Trimming shortened V by 4 bases and J by 13 bases, and 25 bases separated the two germline ends. In germline, CDR1 is SGHTA, CDR2 FQGNSA. The CDR3 has 16 amino acids. In DNA, the CDR3 is TGTGCCAGCAGCTATCGACCGGGATCGGGGGAGGGGGGACTGTTTTTT. Protein product: CASSYRPGSGEGGLFF.

The chain links TRBV5-1 to TRBJ1-1; perhaps TRBD1 as D (5 bases). The CDR3 loop spans 13 amino acids. The germline V gene has CDR1 SGHRS and CDR2 YFSETQ. V was cut by 4 bases and J by 0 bases, with 7 bases left in between. The CDR3 protein is CASSTTVNTEAFF. The CDR3 bases are TGCGCCAGCAGCACGACAGTGAACACTGAAGCTTTCTTT.

The chain links TRBV4-2 to TRBJ2-5, with TRBD2 identical over 9 bases. The CDR3 is 17 amino acids. Germline V gives CDR1 LGHNA, CDR2 YNFKEQ. V shed 4 bases and J 1 base; nucleotides not matched to a gene: 10. The chain's CDR3 is CASSLAAAGGPQETQYF. As DNA, the CDR3 is TGTGCCAGCAGCCTCGCAGCGGCGGGAGGGCCCCAAGAGACCCAGTACTTC.

Only one count was recorded for this clone. The genes are TRBV14 and TRBJ2-1; 9 bases are shared with TRBD2. The trim removed 4 bases at V and 6 bases at J, leaving 10 bases unmatched. Germline assignment: CDR1 SGHDN and CDR2 FVKESK. The CDR3 is made up of 16 amino acids. The CDR3 bases are TGTGCCAGCAGCCCCCCTCGCGGGAGGGTCCTCAATGAGCAGTTCTTC. Its protein is CASSPPRGRVLNEQFF.